Each of the 9 T cell receptor beta chains below was sequenced from the same sample in a study of long-term antiretroviral therapy in people with HIV. An immunoSEQ assay, version v3.0, was performed at survey level. Measured with immunoSEQ multiplex PCR; TCRdb has only the in-frame clones, and not every one. The sample consists of 15,000 or so clones, roughly three quarters of them appearing once. The starting material was unsorted PBMCs, obtained 3.1 years after starting antiretroviral therapy. Receptor source: a man aged 40-49 years with HIV.

V gene TRBV6-6 combines with J gene TRBJ1-1, with D tentatively TRBD1 (5 bases). The CDR3 is 15 residues long. V was shortened by 6 bases and J by 1 base, with 15 bases between the two germline ends. Germline lookup yields CDR1 MNHNY and CDR2 SVGAGI (reference sequence). The CDR3 region is CASSPGGSRNTEAFF. In nucleotides, the CDR3 is TGTGCCAGCAGCCCCGGGGGAAGCAGGAACACTGAAGCTTTCTTT.

The rearrangement joins TRBV14 to TRBJ2-7; the D gene is possibly TRBD2 (6 bases). Germline CDR1 SGHDN, CDR2 FVKESK. V dropped 1 base and J dropped 2 bases, with 9 bases sitting between them. There are 14 residues in the CDR3. The CDR3 loop is CASSQAQRAYEQYF. The CDR3, as DNA: TGTGCCAGCAGCCAAGCCCAGCGGGCCTACGAGCAGTACTTC.

This chain uses TRBV6-5 with TRBJ1-6; D gene ambiguous. V dropped 5 bases and J dropped 8 bases, with 13 bases sitting between them. CDR1 and CDR2 (germline): MNHEY, SVGAGI. The CDR3 runs 14 residues. CDR3 DNA sequence: TGTGCCAGCAGTGCACAGCGAACCTATTCACCCCTCCACTTT. Amino acid sequence: CASSAQRTYSPLHF.

The V and J genes are TRBV6-6 and TRBJ1-2; a possible D gene is TRBD1 (6 bases). V lost 2 bases and J lost 2, with 12 bases in between. CDR1 and CDR2 from the germline V gene are MNHNY and SVGAGI (reference sequence). This CDR3 has 15 amino acids. The CDR3 region has the DNA TGTGCCAGCAGTTACGCAGGGAGGGGGAACTATGGCTACACCTTC. It encodes CASSYAGRGNYGYTF.

The chain is built from TRBV29-1 and TRBJ1-2; D gene unclear. Germline CDR1 is SQVTM and CDR2 is ANQGSEA. There are 11 residues in the CDR3. V lost 1 base to trimming and J lost 3 bases, with 3 bases between them. CDR3 sequence: CSVEGDYGYTF. The CDR3 DNA follows: TGCAGCGTTGAAGGGGACTATGGCTACACCTTC.

The rearrangement links TRBV5-1 to TRBJ2-7; TRBD1 matches 7 bases. V gave up 4 bases and J gave up 1 base; unmatched junction bases: 8. The CDR3 has 15 residues. CDR1 SGHRS and CDR2 YFSETQ come from the germline V gene. As DNA, the CDR3 is TGCGCCAGCAGCGCCGGGACAGCCCCTTCCTACGAGCAGTACTTC. It yields the protein CASSAGTAPSYEQYF. Full variable domain (outside the CDR3, taken from reference TRBV5-1 and TRBJ2-7): KAGVTQTPRYLIKTRGQQVTLSCSPISGHRSVSWYQQTPGQGLQFLFEYFSETQRNKGNFPGRFSGRQFSNSRSEMNVSTLELGDSALYLCASSAGTAPSYEQYFGPGTRLTVT.

This chain links TRBV11-2 with TRBJ1-3; no clear D gene. Germline values: CDR1 SGHAT, CDR2 FQNNGV. The CDR3 length is 17 residues. V was shortened by 1 base and J by 0 bases, with 13 bases between the two germline ends. CDR3 region: CASSLGGQFFSGNTIYF. In DNA form, the CDR3 reads TGTGCCAGCAGCTTAGGAGGGCAGTTCTTCTCTGGAAACACCATATATTTT.

This clone was counted a few times. The CDR3 sequence: CASSSRRGQDSYEQYF. CDR3 nucleotide sequence: TGTGCCAGCAGCTCCCGTCGGGGACAGGACTCCTACGAGCAGTACTTC. The rearrangement joins TRBV11-3 to TRBJ2-7; 8 bases match TRBD1. Germline lookup yields CDR1 SGHNT and CDR2 YENEEA. The CDR3 runs to 16 residues. With 4 bases clipped from V and 0 bases from J, the junction kept 8 bases outside the gene matches.

This sequence joins TRBV6-1 and TRBJ2-7; D is perhaps TRBD1 or TRBD2 (5 bases each). V lost 3 bases and J 2 bases, leaving 8 bases between the germline ends. CDR1 is MNHNS, CDR2 SASEGT, per germline. This CDR3 comprises 13 residues. The CDR3, as DNA: TGTGCCAGCAGTGACCGGGGCCCCTACGAGCAGTACTTC. Amino acid sequence: CASSDRGPYEQYF.